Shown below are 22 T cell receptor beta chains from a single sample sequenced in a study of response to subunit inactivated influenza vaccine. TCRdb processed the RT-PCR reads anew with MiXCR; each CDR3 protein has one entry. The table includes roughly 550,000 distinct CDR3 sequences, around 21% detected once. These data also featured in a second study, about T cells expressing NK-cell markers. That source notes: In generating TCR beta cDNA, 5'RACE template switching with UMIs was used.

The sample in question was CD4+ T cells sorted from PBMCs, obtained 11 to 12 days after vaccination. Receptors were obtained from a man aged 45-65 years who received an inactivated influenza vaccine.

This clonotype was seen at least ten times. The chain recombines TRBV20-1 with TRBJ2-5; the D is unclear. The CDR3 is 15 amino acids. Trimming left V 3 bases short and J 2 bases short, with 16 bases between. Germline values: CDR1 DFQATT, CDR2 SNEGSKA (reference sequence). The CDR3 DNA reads TGCAGTGCTAGTATAATTAGTCGAGGACAAGAGACCCAGTACTTC. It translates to CSASIISRGQETQYF.

The CDR3 reads CASSRFEHQPQHF. The CDR3 bases are TGTGCCAGCAGTCGGTTCGAACATCAGCCCCAGCATTTT. The rearrangement uses TRBV2 and TRBJ1-5; D unclear. CDR1 and CDR2 (germline): SNHLY, FYNNEI. V was shortened by 5 bases and J by 5 bases, with 10 bases between the two germline ends. CDR3 length: 13 amino acids.

This chain's CDR3 is CSARRQAAGNTIYF. The CDR3 coding sequence is TGCAGTGCTAGACGACAGGCGGCTGGAAACACCATATATTTT. The chain couples TRBV20-1 to TRBJ1-3; perhaps TRBD1 as D (6 bases). Trimming removed 2 bases from V and 2 bases from J, with 10 bases in between. The germline V gene has CDR1 DFQATT and CDR2 SNEGSKA (reference sequence). This CDR3 is built from 14 residues.

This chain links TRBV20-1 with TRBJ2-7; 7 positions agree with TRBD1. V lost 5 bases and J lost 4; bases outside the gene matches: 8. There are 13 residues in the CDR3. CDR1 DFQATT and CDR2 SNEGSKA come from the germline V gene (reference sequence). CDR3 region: CSAWGQIQYEQYF. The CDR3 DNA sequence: TGCAGTGCTTGGGGACAGATACAATACGAGCAGTACTTC.

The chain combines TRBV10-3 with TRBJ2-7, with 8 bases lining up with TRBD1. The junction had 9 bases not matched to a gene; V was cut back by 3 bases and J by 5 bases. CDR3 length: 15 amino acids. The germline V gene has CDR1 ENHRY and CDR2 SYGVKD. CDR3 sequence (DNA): TGTGCCATCAGTGAAACTGGACAGGGAAGGGACGAGCAGTACTTC. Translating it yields CAISETGQGRDEQYF.

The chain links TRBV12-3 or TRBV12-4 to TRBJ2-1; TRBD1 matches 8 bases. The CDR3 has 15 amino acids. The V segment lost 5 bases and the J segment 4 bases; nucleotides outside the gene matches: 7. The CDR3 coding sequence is TGTGCCAGCAGTGAATCAGGGGGCCTTTACAATGAGCAGTTCTTC. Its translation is CASSESGGLYNEQFF.

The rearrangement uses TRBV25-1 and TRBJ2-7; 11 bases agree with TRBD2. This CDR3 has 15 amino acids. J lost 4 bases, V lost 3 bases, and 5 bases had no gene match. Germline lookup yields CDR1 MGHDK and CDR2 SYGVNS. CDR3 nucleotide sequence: TGTGCCAGCAGTGACCTTAGCGGGGGGGGGTACGAGCAGTACTTC. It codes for CASSDLSGGGYEQYF.

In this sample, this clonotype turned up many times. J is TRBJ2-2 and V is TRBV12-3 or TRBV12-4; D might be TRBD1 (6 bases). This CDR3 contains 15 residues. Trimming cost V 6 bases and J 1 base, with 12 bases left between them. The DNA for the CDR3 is TGTGCCAGCAGATCCGGGACACGGAACACCGGGGAGCTGTTTTTT. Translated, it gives CASRSGTRNTGELFF.

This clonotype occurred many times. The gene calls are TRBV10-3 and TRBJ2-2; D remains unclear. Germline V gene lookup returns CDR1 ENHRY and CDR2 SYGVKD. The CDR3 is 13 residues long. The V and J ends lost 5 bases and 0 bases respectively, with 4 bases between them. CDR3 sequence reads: CAISTTNTGELFF. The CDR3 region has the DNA TGTGCCATCAGTACAACGAACACCGGGGAGCTGTTTTTT.

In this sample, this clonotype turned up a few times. The CDR3 DNA follows: TGCAGCGTTCCATCAACTAGCGGGAGAGGAGAGACCCAGTACTTC. It specifies CSVPSTSGRGETQYF. The chain joins TRBV29-1 to TRBJ2-5; TRBD2 matches at 11 bases. CDR3 size: 15 residues. V dropped 5 bases and J dropped 4; count of bases not matched to a gene: 9. The germline V gene has CDR1 SQVTM and CDR2 ANQGSEA. Full variable domain (outside the CDR3, taken from reference TRBV29-1 and TRBJ2-5): SAVISQKPSRDICQRGTSLTIQCQVDSQVTMMFWYRQQPGQSLTLIATANQGSEATYESGFVIDKFPISRPNLTFSTLTVSNMSPEDSSIYLCSVPSTSGRGETQYFGPGTRLLVL.

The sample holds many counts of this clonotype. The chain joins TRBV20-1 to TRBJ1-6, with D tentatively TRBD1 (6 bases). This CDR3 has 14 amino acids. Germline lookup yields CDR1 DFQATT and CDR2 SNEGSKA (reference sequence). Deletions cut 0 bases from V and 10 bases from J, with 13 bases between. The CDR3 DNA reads TGCAGTGCTAGAGATCCCGCAGGGGCCTCACCCCTCCACTTT. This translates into CSARDPAGASPLHF.

CDR3 amino acids: CASSYRGRERLNEQFF. CDR3 DNA sequence: TGTGCCAGCAGTTATCGGGGGCGGGAGCGGCTCAATGAGCAGTTCTTC. The V call is TRBV6-2 or TRBV6-3, the J call TRBJ2-1; D is possibly TRBD2 (7 bases). The CDR3 covers 16 residues. The V end was cut by 3 bases, the J end by 6 bases, with 18 bases between. Germline CDR1 MNHEY, CDR2 SVGEGT.

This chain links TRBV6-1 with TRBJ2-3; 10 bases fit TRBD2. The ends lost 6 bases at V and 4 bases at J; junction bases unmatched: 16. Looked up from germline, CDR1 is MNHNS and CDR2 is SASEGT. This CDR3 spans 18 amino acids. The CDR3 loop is CASRATSRSGGFADTQYF. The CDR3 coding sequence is TGTGCCAGCAGGGCAACGTCGCGTAGCGGGGGGTTTGCAGATACGCAGTATTTT.

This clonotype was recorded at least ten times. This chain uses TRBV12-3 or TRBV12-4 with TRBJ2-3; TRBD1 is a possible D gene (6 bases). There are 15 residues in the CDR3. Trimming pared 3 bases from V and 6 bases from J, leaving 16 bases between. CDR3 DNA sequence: TGTGCCAGCAGTTTGAGTGGCAGGGGATCTGATACGCAGTATTTT. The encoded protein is CASSLSGRGSDTQYF.

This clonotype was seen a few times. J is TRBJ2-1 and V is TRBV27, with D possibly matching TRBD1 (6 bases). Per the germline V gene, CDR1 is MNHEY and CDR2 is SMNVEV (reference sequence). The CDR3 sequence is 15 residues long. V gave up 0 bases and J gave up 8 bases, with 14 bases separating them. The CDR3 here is CASSLSDSSNDEQFF. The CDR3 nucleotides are TGTGCCAGCAGTTTATCGGACAGTTCAAACGATGAGCAGTTCTTC.

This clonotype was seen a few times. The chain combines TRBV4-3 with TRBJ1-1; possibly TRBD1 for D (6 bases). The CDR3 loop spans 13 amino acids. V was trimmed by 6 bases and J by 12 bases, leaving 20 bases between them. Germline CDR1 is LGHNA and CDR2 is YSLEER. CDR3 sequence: CASSGQPGGETFF. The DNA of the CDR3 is TGCGCCAGCAGTGGACAGCCGGGAGGCGAGACTTTCTTT.

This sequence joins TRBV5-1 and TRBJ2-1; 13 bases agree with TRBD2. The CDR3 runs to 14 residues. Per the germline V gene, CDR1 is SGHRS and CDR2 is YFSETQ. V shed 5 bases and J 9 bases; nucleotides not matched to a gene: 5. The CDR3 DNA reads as TGCGCCAGCAGACTAGCGGGAGGGCCGGCTGAGCAGTTCTTC. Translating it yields CASRLAGGPAEQFF.

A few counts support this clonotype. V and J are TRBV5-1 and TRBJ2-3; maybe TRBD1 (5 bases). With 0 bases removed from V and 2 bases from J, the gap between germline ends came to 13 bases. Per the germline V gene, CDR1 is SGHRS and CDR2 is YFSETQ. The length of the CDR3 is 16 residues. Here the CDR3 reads CASSLETGAFTDTQYF. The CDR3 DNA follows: TGCGCCAGCAGCTTGGAAACAGGTGCCTTCACAGATACGCAGTATTTT.

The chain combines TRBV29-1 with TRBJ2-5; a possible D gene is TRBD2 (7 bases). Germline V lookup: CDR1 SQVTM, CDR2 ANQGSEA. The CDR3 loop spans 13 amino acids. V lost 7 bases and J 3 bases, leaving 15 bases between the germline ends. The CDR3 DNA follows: TGCAGCGCCCTGGGGGGGCAGAAAGAGACCCAGTACTTC. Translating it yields CSALGGQKETQYF.

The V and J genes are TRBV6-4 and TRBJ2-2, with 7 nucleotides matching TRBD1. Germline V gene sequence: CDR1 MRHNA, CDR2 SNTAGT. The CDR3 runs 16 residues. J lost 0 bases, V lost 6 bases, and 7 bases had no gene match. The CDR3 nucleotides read TGTGCCAGCAGCGCCCCGGGACAGACGAACACCGGGGAGCTGTTTTTT. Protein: CASSAPGQTNTGELFF.

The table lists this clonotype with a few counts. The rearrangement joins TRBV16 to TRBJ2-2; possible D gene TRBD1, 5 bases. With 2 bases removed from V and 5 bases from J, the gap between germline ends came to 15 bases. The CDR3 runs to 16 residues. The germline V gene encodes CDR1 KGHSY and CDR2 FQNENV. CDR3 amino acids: CASSQNQAGQTGELFF. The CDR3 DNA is TGTGCCAGCAGCCAAAACCAAGCAGGGCAGACCGGGGAGCTGTTTTTT.

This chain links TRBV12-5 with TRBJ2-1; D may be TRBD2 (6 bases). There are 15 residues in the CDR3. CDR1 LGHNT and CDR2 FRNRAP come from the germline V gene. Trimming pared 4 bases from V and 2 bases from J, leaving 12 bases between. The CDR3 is CASGSGGPPYNEQFF. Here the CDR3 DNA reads TGTGCTAGTGGTTCAGGAGGGCCCCCCTACAATGAGCAGTTCTTC.